This passage covers 4 T cell receptor beta chains from one sample sequenced in a study of cytomegalovirus exposure and HLA in healthy donors. The PCR made use of 60 Vbeta and 13 Jbeta primers. Some clones are missing from TCRdb's copy, which holds only in-frame ones; the method was immunoSEQ multiplex PCR. The repertoire has 100,000 to 150,000 clones, about 74% of them found once; the top ten carry 6.6%. The material sequenced was PBMCs. The receptors shown here come from a man aged 35-49 years in good health and CMV-seropositive.

The rearrangement joins TRBV27 to TRBJ1-2; 9 bases line up with TRBD1. V dropped 4 bases and J dropped 6; count of bases not matched to a gene: 3. CDR3 length: 13 amino acids. CDR1 MNHEY and CDR2 SMNVEV come from the germline V gene (reference sequence). CDR3 nucleotides: TGTGCCAGCAGTTCCGGGACAGGGCATGGCTACACCTTC. Its protein is CASSSGTGHGYTF.

V usage is TRBV11-3 and J usage is TRBJ2-3; D is unclear. The germline CDR1 and CDR2 sequences are SGHNT and YENEEA. Trimming left V 5 bases short and J 5 bases short, with 8 bases between. This CDR3 region has 12 residues. CDR3 DNA: TGTGCCAGCAGCCGCGTTGGAGATACGCAGTATTTT. This sequence encodes CASSRVGDTQYF.

This chain uses TRBV29-1 with TRBJ2-6, with TRBD1 as a possible D gene (5 bases). The CDR3 runs to 15 residues. Germline-derived CDR1 and CDR2 are SQVTM and ANQGSEA. V was pared by 0 bases and J by 0 bases, with 6 bases between. The CDR3 here is CSVEEDSSGANVLTF. The CDR3 nucleotides are TGCAGCGTTGAAGAAGACAGCTCTGGGGCCAACGTCCTGACTTTC.

This clone has only a few counts. The chain employs TRBV27 and TRBJ2-7, with D possibly being TRBD2 (5 bases). This CDR3 comprises 14 residues. Trimming took 6 bases from V and 7 from J, leaving 19 bases between them. Germline V gene data show CDR1 as MNHEY and CDR2 as SMNVEV (reference sequence). CDR3 protein: CASSFYIGSGEQYF. The CDR3 DNA is TGTGCCAGCAGCTTTTATATAGGGTCGGGGGAGCAGTACTTC.